The clone carrying this TCR beta chain was detected a few times. The antigen is not known. The sample belongs to a study of T-cell reconstitution after alpha-beta-depleted transplantation in children. Study-level points and caveats: At around two months after transplant, the alpha-beta T cells were reportedly derived from several hundred expanded clones that came from non-depleted graft cells. Newly produced T cells mostly provided counts and TCRbeta diversity after one year, as hyperexpanded clones declined. In some patients, recipient T cells and intrathymic progenitors surviving conditioning explained high day-60 diversity.

The authors prepared the TCRbeta library with unique molecular identifiers. In TCRdb, the PCR reads were re-called with MiXCR into one record per CDR3 protein. This table has approximately 490,000 distinct CDR3 sequences, more than 9% appearing once. The CDR3 consists of 16 residues. The germline V gene has CDR1 KGHSH and CDR2 LQKENI. Trimming left V 3 bases short and J 3 bases short, with 15 bases between. This TCR was sampled from a child aged 2-15 years with inherited bone marrow failure, due to receive a stem cell transplant. The chain recombines TRBV18 with TRBJ2-1; D is possibly TRBD2 (5 bases). The material was PBMCs, obtained before TCRalphabeta/CD19-depleted stem cell transplant. The CDR3 spells CASSPAEGILYNEQFF. CDR3 in DNA: TGTGCCAGCTCACCGGCCGAGGGAATCCTCTACAATGAGCAGTTCTTC.